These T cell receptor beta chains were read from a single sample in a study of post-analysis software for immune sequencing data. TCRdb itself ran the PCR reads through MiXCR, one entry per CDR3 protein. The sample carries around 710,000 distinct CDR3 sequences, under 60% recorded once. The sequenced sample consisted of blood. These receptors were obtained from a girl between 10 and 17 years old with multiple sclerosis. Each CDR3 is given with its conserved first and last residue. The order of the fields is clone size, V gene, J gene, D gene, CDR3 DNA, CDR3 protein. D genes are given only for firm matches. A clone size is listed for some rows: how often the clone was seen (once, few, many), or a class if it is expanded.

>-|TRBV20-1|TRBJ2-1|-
TGCAGTGCTACCCGGGACAACAATGAGCAGTTCTTC
CSATRDNNEQFF
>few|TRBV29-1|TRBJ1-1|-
TGCAGCGCCCGGGCGGCTGAAGCTTTCTTT
CSARAAEAFF
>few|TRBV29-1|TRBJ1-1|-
TGCAGCGTTGTATCAGGCCAGTGGAACACTGAAGCTTTCTTT
CSVVSGQWNTEAFF
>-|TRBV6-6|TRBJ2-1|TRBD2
TGTGCCAGCAGCTACCGTGGGACTAGCGGGAGGCGAGAGCAGTTCTTC
CASSYRGTSGRREQFF
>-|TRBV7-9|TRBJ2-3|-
TGTGCCAGCAGCCAAGGAGCACTCTTTACGCAGTATTTT
CASSQGALFTQYF
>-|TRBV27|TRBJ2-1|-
TGTGCCAGCACCATAGCGGTAAACAATGGGCAGTTCTTC
CASTIAVNNGQFF
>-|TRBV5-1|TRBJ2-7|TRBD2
TGTGCCAGCAGCCCCGGACTAGCGGGGATCTACGAGCAGTACTTC
CASSPGLAGIYEQYF
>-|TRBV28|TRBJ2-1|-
TGTGCCAGCAATCGGACCGTGCTACACAATGAGCAGTTCTTC
CASNRTVLHNEQFF
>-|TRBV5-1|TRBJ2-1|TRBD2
TGCGCCAGCAGCGGGCTAACTGGACTAGCGGGAGGTGGGCAGTTCTTC
CASSGLTGLAGGGQFF
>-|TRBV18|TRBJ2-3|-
TGTGCCAGCTCATCCCTTCAGGGATCCGTCGGCACAGATACGCAGTATTTT
CASSSLQGSVGTDTQYF
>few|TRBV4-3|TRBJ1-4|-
TGCGCCAGCAGCCAATCCCTAACAGAAAAACTGTTTTTT
CASSQSLTEKLFF
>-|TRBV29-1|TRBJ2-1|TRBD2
TGCAGCGCCCTCGGGACTAGCGGTGTAGGCGAGCAGTTCTTC
CSALGTSGVGEQFF
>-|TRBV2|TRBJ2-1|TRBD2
TGTGCCAGCACGGGTAGCGGGAGCCACAATGAGCAGTTCTTC
CASTGSGSHNEQFF
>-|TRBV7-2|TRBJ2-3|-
TGTGCCAGCAGCTTTGGGACTCGAAAAGGAGATACGCAGTATTTT
CASSFGTRKGDTQYF
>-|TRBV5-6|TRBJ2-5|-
TGTGCCTGCAGCGGATTGGAAGGTTGGCCCCAAGAGACCCAGTACTTC
CACSGLEGWPQETQYF
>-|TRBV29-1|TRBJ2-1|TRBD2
TGCAGCGTTCAGAGGACTAGCGACAATGAGCAGTTCTTC
CSVQRTSDNEQFF
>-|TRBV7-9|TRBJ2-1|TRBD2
TGTGCCAGCAGCTACCTGACTAGCGGGAGTGAGAATGAGCAGTTCTTC
CASSYLTSGSENEQFF
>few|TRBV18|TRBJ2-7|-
TGTGCCAGCTCACCATCTGCGGTAACCTACGAGCAGTACTTC
CASSPSAVTYEQYF
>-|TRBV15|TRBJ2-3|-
TGTGCCACCAGCAGGGGCCTCACGGCTGGCCCGGATACGCAGTATTTT
CATSRGLTAGPDTQYF
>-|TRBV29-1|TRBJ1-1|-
TGCAGCGTTGAACGGAGGGACGGGAACACTGAAGCTTTCTTT
CSVERRDGNTEAFF
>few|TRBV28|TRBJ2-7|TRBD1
TGTGCCAGCAGGACATTGGACAGGGCCTACGAGCAGTACTTC
CASRTLDRAYEQYF
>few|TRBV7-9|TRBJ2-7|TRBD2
TGTGCCAGCAGCTCACGAGAAATGACTAGCGGGAGCTACGAGCAGTACTTC
CASSSREMTSGSYEQYF
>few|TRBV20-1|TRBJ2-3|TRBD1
TGCAGTGCTAGCTGGGACAGCGGCACAGATACGCAGTATTTT
CSASWDSGTDTQYF
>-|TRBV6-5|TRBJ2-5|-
TGTGCCAGCAGTTACTCGTTTGAGGGCGCGATACCCCAAGAGACCCAGTACTTC
CASSYSFEGAIPQETQYF
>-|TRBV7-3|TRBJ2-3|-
TGTGCCAGCATCAAATGGCCGGATACGCAGTATTTT
CASIKWPDTQYF
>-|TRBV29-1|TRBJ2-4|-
TGCAGCGTTGTCCAGGGTCTACCCACGGGCATTCAGTACTTC
CSVVQGLPTGIQYF
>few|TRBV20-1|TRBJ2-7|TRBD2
TGCAGTGCTAGAGATCGCGGCGGGAGGCCGGACTCCTACGAGCAGTACTTC
CSARDRGGRPDSYEQYF
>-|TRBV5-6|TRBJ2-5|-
TGTGCCAGCAGCTTAGGCGGACTACACTATTACAATGAGCAGTACTTC
CASSLGGLHYYNEQYF
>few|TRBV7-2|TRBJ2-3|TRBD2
TGTGCCAGCAGCTTAGAGACTAGCGGGAGGGTTGCGGATACGCAGTATTTT
CASSLETSGRVADTQYF
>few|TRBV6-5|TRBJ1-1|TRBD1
TGTGCCAGCAGGCGGACAGGGGGCAAGATTACTGAAGCTTTCTTT
CASRRTGGKITEAFF
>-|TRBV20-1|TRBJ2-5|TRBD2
TGCAGTGCTACTAGCGGGGAGGAGAGCCAAGAGACCCAGTACTTC
CSATSGEESQETQYF
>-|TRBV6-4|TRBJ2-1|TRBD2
TGTGCCAGCAGTCAACTAGCGGGAGTGAGTATTGAGCAGTTCTTC
CASSQLAGVSIEQFF
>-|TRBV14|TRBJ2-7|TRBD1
TGTGCCAGCAGCCCGAAACAGGGGGCAGAAGAGCAGTACTTC
CASSPKQGAEEQYF
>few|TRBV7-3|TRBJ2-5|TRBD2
TGTGCCAGCAGCTCAACCGGGACTAGCGGACAAGAGACCCAGTACTTC
CASSSTGTSGQETQYF
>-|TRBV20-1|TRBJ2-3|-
TGCAGTGCTTTCCGTGGGACGACAGATACGCAGTATTTT
CSAFRGTTDTQYF
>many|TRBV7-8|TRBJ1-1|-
TGTGCCAGCAGCTTATCGGGGAACACTGAAGCTTTCTTT
CASSLSGNTEAFF
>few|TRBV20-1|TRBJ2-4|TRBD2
TGCAGTGCTAGTGGATTCCGGGACGGGGGGGCCAAAAACATTCAGTACTTC
CSASGFRDGGAKNIQYF
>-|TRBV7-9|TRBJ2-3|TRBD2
TGTGCCAGCAGCTCCACGGGCGGGACTAGCGTCACAGATACGCAGTATTTT
CASSSTGGTSVTDTQYF
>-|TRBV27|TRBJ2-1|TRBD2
TGTGCCAGCAGTGATCCTAGCGGGAGACACAATGAGCAGTTCTTC
CASSDPSGRHNEQFF
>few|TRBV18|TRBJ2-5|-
TGTGCCAGCTCACCCACGAACTGGGACCGGGGCCAGGAGACCCAGTACTTC
CASSPTNWDRGQETQYF
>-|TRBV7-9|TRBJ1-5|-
TGTGCCAGCAGCTTAGATATAGACAATCAGCCCCAGCATTTT
CASSLDIDNQPQHF
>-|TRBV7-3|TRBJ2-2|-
TGTGCCAGCAGCCCCCGAGGGGGGCGGGAGCTGTTTTTT
CASSPRGGRELFF
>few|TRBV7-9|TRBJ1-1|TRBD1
TGTGCCAGCAGTTACCAGGGGGCATACACTGAAGCTTTCTTT
CASSYQGAYTEAFF
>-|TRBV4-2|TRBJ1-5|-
TGTGCCAGCGGCTTTAATACCCGGGGAGATCAGCCCCAGCATTTT
CASGFNTRGDQPQHF
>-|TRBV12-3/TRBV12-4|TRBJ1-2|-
TGTGCCAGCAGTTTACTAGGTCCCTATGGCTACACCTTC
CASSLLGPYGYTF
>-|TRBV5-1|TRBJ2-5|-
TGCGCCAGCAGCTTGGCTCGCACAGTCCGGAATGCAGGGCAGTACTTC
CASSLARTVRNAGQYF
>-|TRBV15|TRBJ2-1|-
TGTGCCACCAGCAGAGATCTGCGTAGCGGATACAATGAGCAGTTCTTC
CATSRDLRSGYNEQFF
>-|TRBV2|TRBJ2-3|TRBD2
TGTGCTGAAATCGAGGCGGGAGGTCCCACAGATACGCAGTATTTT
CAEIEAGGPTDTQYF
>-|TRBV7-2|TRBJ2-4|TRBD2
TGTGCCAGCAGCTTAGCCCTGACTAGCCTCTCAGCTGAGCAGTACTTC
CASSLALTSLSAEQYF
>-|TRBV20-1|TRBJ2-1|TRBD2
TGCAGTGCTAGACCACAAGGACTAGTGGAAAGTGAGCAGTTCTTC
CSARPQGLVESEQFF
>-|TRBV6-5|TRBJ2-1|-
TGTGCCAGCCGTGAGGGGGTGGGGTCCTACAATGAGCAGTTCTTC
CASREGVGSYNEQFF
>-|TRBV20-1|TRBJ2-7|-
TGCAGGGCCAGTGGCCTGGACTACGAGCAGTACTTC
CRASGLDYEQYF
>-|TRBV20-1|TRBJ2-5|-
TGCAGTGCTAGAGATGGGACTCAGCAGTACTTC
CSARDGTQQYF